Below, one T cell receptor (beta chain) is given with its context. The antigen is not known. Trimming stripped 2 bases from V and 6 bases from J, with 10 bases between. Germline V lookup: CDR1 LNHDA, CDR2 SQIVND (reference sequence). The CDR3 covers 14 residues. The source of the sample is a study of shared clonotypes between healthy human individuals. General observations from the study: Non-shared clonotypes had lower generation probabilities than clonotypes shared by all four sorted-subset donors. With few donors, the genetic and exposure-history diversity represented was limited.

Tens of thousands of T cell genomes (approximately 210 ng DNA) went into each sorted-subset replicate. Generated by immunoSEQ multiplex PCR, the TCRdb table keeps only in-frame clones and is missing some. The sample shows about 1.5 million clones, 95% to 99% of them seen only once. The specimen sequenced was naive CD4+ T cells sorted from blood. Documented subset: CD45RA+ positively selected. The chain links TRBV19 to TRBJ2-2, with D possibly being TRBD1 (5 bases). This clonotype was obtained from a young man in good health. The CDR3 loop reads CASSISGSAGELFF. The CDR3 DNA reads as TGTGCCAGTAGTATATCAGGGTCCGCCGGGGAGCTGTTTTTT. Based on the CDR3 plus reference TRBV19 and TRBJ2-2, the full variable domain is DGGITQSPKYLFRKEGQNVTLSCEQNLNHDAMYWYRQDPGQGLRLIYYSQIVNDFQKGDIAEGYSVSREKKESFPLTVTSAQKNPTAFYLCASSISGSAGELFFGEGSRLTVL.